The sequence of this T cell receptor beta chain was determined in a study of tumor-infiltrating lymphocytes in primary liver carcinoma. Study information: Tumors were staged T1-T3 N0M0 and measured about 4.2 to 10 cm across.

The tissue used was unsorted bulk material of about 19-31 mg. RNA and DNA were co-extracted from it with the AllPrep DNA/RNA mini kit. The CDR3 sequence is 14 residues long. The count of this clonotype is one. At one boundary the junction diverges from the germline segment, which might be a read error. TCR beta cDNA was prepared out of roughly 500 ng total RNA by means of a constant-region primer. Sequencing libraries for TCR beta derived from three nested multiplex PCR rounds that used slightly modified ARM-PCR. Rounds one and two of PCR, each of roughly 10 cycles, were primed with TRBV1-TRBV30 forward primers and a C-beta reverse primer. Via MiXCR, TCRdb re-called the multiplex PCR reads, giving one row per CDR3 protein. In the table there are 90,000 to 150,000 distinct CDR3 sequences, nearly 70% of which are singletons.

Specimen: tumor-adjacent normal liver tissue. The receptor comes from a woman between 55 and 75 years old with primary liver carcinoma and hepatitis B virus infection. V and J are TRBV12-3 or TRBV12-4 and TRBJ1-2, with D possibly TRBD1 on 5 matching bases. The CDR3: CVSRAGWPNYDYTF. CDR3 nucleotides: TGTGTCAGCAGGGCGGGTTGGCCTAACTATGACTACACCTTC.